This T cell receptor (beta chain) appears in the sequencing data of a study of blood T cells in healthy people across ages. This clonotype showed up just a few times. A second PCR, run for about 7 to 12 cycles, used a sample-barcoded 5' primer plus a J-beta primer mix. MiXCR was run by TCRdb on the 5' RACE reads, yielding one entry per CDR3 protein. The data contain about 800,000 distinct CDR3 sequences, 25% of them singletons. These sequences were also reported in another study, on T cells of mothers and their children. This second report adds: The donors comprised five or six children and their three healthy Caucasian mothers. Mothers yielded over 8 million CDR3 reads, children some 3 million each.

The sequence came from a boy younger than 18 in good health. Sequencing input: blood.

CDR3 amino acids: CASSFHRAGSSEQYF. Written as DNA, the CDR3 is TGTGCCAGCAGCTTTCACCGGGCTGGGTCGTCCGAGCAGTACTTC. This rearrangement joins TRBV11-2 to TRBJ2-7; D uncertain. V lost 3 bases to trimming and J lost 6 bases, with 18 bases between them. This CDR3 contains 15 residues. Germline loops: CDR1 SGHAT, CDR2 FQNNGV.